One and the same sample provided the 21 T cell receptor beta chains below, sequenced in a study of OX40 agonist ivuxolimab in advanced cancers. Data came from immunoSEQ multiplex PCR; TCRdb stores just in-frame clones and leaves some out. The sample lists 100,000 to 130,000 clones, roughly 90% occurring once. The source material was CD4+ or CD8+ T cells sorted from blood, sampled in a trial of the OX40 agonist ivuxolimab. The receptors shown here come from an adult with an advanced solid tumor such as melanoma, head and neck, liver or kidney cancer.

The CDR3 region has the DNA TGTGCCAGCAGTGTAATGCAGGGGGCGGGAGAAAAACTGTTTTTT. Its protein is CASSVMQGAGEKLFF. V and J are TRBV6-1 and TRBJ1-4; 8 nucleotides line up with TRBD1. V gave up 4 bases and J gave up 8 bases; unmatched junction bases: 9. Germline CDR1 reads MNHNS; CDR2 reads SASEGT. This CDR3 is 15 amino acids long.

The gene calls are TRBV7-2 and TRBJ2-1; unclear D gene. Germline lookup yields CDR1 SGHTA and CDR2 FQGNSA. The CDR3 extends over 16 amino acids. The V and J ends lost 1 base and 6 bases respectively, with 16 bases between them. The CDR3 DNA reads TGTGCCAGCAGCTTAGATGGGCCAGACGGTTTCAATGAGCAGTTCTTC. Amino acids: CASSLDGPDGFNEQFF.

This sequence joins TRBV11-3 and TRBJ2-3; 11 bases match TRBD1. The CDR3 totals 16 residues. V shed 5 bases, J shed 4 bases, and the junction held 8 bases outside the gene matches. CDR1 is SGHNT and CDR2 is YENEEA in the germline V gene. CDR3 nucleotides: TGTGCCAGCAGCCCGACCGGGACAGGGGGTTCAGATACGCAGTATTTT. Its protein is CASSPTGTGGSDTQYF.

The DNA of the CDR3 is TGTGCCAGCGTACGAGCGGGCACGAACACCGGGGAGCTGTTTTTT. Translating gives CASVRAGTNTGELFF. This rearrangement joins TRBV6-1 to TRBJ2-2, with D maybe TRBD2 (6 bases). The V end lost 8 bases, the J end lost 0 bases, and 13 bases lay between the germline ends. The CDR3 runs to 15 residues. Germline-derived CDR1 and CDR2 are MNHNS and SASEGT.

This rearrangement joins TRBV30 to TRBJ2-3, with D hard to call. In germline, CDR1 is GTSNPN, CDR2 SVGIG (reference sequence). V was pared by 2 bases and J by 5 bases, with 8 bases between. The CDR3 has 12 amino acids. The CDR3 loop is CAWSQLLDTQYF. DNA for the CDR3: TGTGCCTGGAGTCAACTCTTAGATACGCAGTATTTT.

This chain connects TRBV11-3 to TRBJ1-2, with TRBD1 as a possible D gene (5 bases). Germline assignment: CDR1 SGHNT and CDR2 YENEEA. The CDR3 is 13 residues long. The germline V and J ends were trimmed by 0 bases and 8 bases, with 10 bases remaining between them. DNA for the CDR3: TGTGCCAGCAGCTTAGATCGGGGGTACGGCTACACCTTC. Protein sequence: CASSLDRGYGYTF.

V and J are TRBV9 and TRBJ1-1; D is undetermined. The CDR3 is made up of 14 amino acids. Trimming stripped 4 bases from V and 6 bases from J, with 16 bases between. The germline V gene encodes CDR1 SGDLS and CDR2 YYNGEE. CDR3 protein: CASSPGVGLAEAFF. In DNA, the CDR3 is TGTGCCAGCAGCCCCGGGGTGGGTTTGGCTGAAGCTTTCTTT.

The chain couples TRBV6-1 to TRBJ1-3, with no clear D. Germline V gives CDR1 MNHNS, CDR2 SASEGT. Trimming left V 5 bases short and J 4 bases short, with 15 bases between. The length of the CDR3 is 15 residues. The CDR3 reads CASSSTRHRGNTIYF. The CDR3, as DNA: TGTGCCAGCAGTTCCACAAGACACCGCGGAAACACCATATATTTT.

The rearrangement uses TRBV18 and TRBJ2-5; maybe TRBD2 (6 bases). With 3 bases removed from V and 10 bases from J, the gap between germline ends came to 12 bases. The CDR3 contains 12 residues. Germline lookup yields CDR1 KGHSH and CDR2 LQKENI. The CDR3 loop reads CASSPGEGGQYF. Written as DNA, the CDR3 is TGTGCCAGCTCACCCGGTGAGGGAGGCCAGTACTTC.

The rearrangement uses TRBV5-1 and TRBJ2-5; 9 nucleotides line up with TRBD2. This CDR3 is built from 15 residues. Germline-derived CDR1 and CDR2 are SGHRS and YFSETQ. V trimming: 0 bases; J trimming: 5 bases; junction bases outside the gene matches: 5. CDR3 region: CASSLEAGGPETQYF. The CDR3 DNA reads as TGCGCCAGCAGCTTGGAGGCGGGGGGGCCCGAGACCCAGTACTTC.

V and J are TRBV9 and TRBJ2-7, with 7 positions matching TRBD1. The V and J ends lost 4 bases and 5 bases, in that order; junction bases with no gene match: 6. This CDR3 has 13 amino acids. CDR1 is SGDLS and CDR2 is YYNGEE in the germline V gene. CDR3 protein: CASSLRDSHEQYF. In DNA, the CDR3 is TGTGCCAGCAGCCTACGGGACAGCCACGAGCAGTACTTC.

This chain connects TRBV13 to TRBJ2-5; 10 bases fit TRBD2. Germline values: CDR1 PRHDT, CDR2 FYEKMQ (reference sequence). CDR3 length equals 15 residues. V was pared by 1 base and J by 4 bases, with 3 bases of the junction left unmatched. CDR3 DNA: TGTGCCAGCAGCTTAGCCCTAGCGGGAGTAGAGACCCAGTACTTC. It encodes CASSLALAGVETQYF.

The chain joins TRBV6-1 to TRBJ2-7; the D gene is possibly TRBD2 (6 bases). The germline V gene encodes CDR1 MNHNS and CDR2 SASEGT. Trimming left V 7 bases short and J 7 bases short, with 20 bases between. The CDR3 has 14 amino acids. Here the CDR3 DNA reads TGTGCCAGCATTCCTCGGGTCCGGAGCGGGGAGCAGTACTTC. Protein product: CASIPRVRSGEQYF.

This clone has a single count. V is TRBV7-2 and J is TRBJ2-5; D is tentatively TRBD1 or TRBD2 (5 bases each). Germline CDR1 SGHTA, CDR2 FQGNSA. The V end was cut by 2 bases, the J end by 2 bases, with 9 bases between. There are 14 residues in the CDR3. CDR3 loop: CASSLFEGQETQYF. CDR3 in DNA: TGTGCCAGCAGCTTATTCGAGGGGCAAGAGACCCAGTACTTC.

This rearrangement joins TRBV5-1 to TRBJ1-4; D remains unclear. V dropped 1 base and J dropped 1 base, with 11 bases sitting between them. The length of the CDR3 is 16 residues. Germline values: CDR1 SGHRS, CDR2 YFSETQ. The CDR3 DNA follows: TGCGCCAGCAGCTTGTTGGGATTGGGAACTAATGAAAAACTGTTTTTT. Its translation is CASSLLGLGTNEKLFF.

The V call is TRBV19, the J call TRBJ2-2, with 9 nucleotides matching TRBD1. The CDR3 covers 16 residues. Germline trimming cut 6 bases from V and 5 bases from J; bases unmatched to any gene: 10. From germline, CDR1 is LNHDA and CDR2 SQIVND (reference sequence). CDR3 bases: TGTGCCAGTAGGCCCCGGGACAGGGTCGGGACCGGGGAGCTGTTTTTT. Residues: CASRPRDRVGTGELFF.

J is TRBJ2-7 and V is TRBV9; 9 nucleotides align to TRBD1. This CDR3 contains 15 residues. Germline V gene sequence: CDR1 SGDLS, CDR2 YYNGEE. V gave up 3 bases and J gave up 2 bases; unmatched junction bases: 6. CDR3 coding DNA: TGTGCCAGCAGCGCGGGACAGGGAGTGCCCTACGAGCAGTACTTC. Translating gives CASSAGQGVPYEQYF.

The V gene is TRBV6-6, the J gene TRBJ2-7; TRBD2 aligns across 7 bases. The CDR3 length is 13 residues. Per the germline V gene, CDR1 is MNHNY and CDR2 is SVGAGI (reference sequence). The V and J ends lost 9 bases and 2 bases, in that order; junction bases with no gene match: 7. The CDR3 here is CASGAGSTYEQYF. As DNA, the CDR3 is TGTGCCAGTGGAGCGGGAAGTACCTACGAGCAGTACTTC.

The V and J genes are TRBV6-6 and TRBJ2-7; the match to TRBD1 covers 7 bases. CDR3 size: 14 residues. CDR1 and CDR2 (germline): MNHNY, SVGAGI (reference sequence). Unmatched junction bases numbered 4, after V lost 0 bases and J lost 5 bases. As DNA, the CDR3 is TGTGCCAGCAGTTACTCGAAAAGGGGGCACGAGCAGTACTTC. Its translation is CASSYSKRGHEQYF.

In this sample, this clone turned up once. This sequence joins TRBV5-6 and TRBJ2-1; TRBD2 aligns across 10 bases. This CDR3 spans 16 amino acids. Unmatched junction bases numbered 4, after V lost 1 base and J lost 3 bases. Germline V CDR1 and CDR2: SGHDT, YYEEEE. The CDR3 here is CASSLTTSGNYNEQFF. The CDR3 DNA sequence: TGTGCCAGCAGCTTGACTACTAGCGGGAACTACAATGAGCAGTTCTTC.

This chain links TRBV19 with TRBJ2-2; no clear D gene. CDR3 length: 14 amino acids. V was shortened by 7 bases and J by 6 bases, with 15 bases between the two germline ends. Germline values: CDR1 LNHDA, CDR2 SQIVND (reference sequence). The CDR3: CASTINELAGELFF. The DNA for the CDR3 is TGTGCCAGTACAATCAATGAGCTGGCCGGGGAGCTGTTTTTT.